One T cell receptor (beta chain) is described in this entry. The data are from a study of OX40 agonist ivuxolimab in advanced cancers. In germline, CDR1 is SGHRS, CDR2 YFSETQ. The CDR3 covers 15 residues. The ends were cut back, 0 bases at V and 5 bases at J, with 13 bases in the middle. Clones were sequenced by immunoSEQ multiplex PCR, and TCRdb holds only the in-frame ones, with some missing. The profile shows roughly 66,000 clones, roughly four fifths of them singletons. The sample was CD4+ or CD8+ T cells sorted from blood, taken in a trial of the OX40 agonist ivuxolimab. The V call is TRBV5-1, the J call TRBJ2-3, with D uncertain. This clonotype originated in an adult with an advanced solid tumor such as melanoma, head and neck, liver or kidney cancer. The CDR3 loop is CASSLALGVRDTQYF. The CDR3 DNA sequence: TGCGCCAGCAGCTTGGCCTTAGGAGTGAGAGATACGCAGTATTTT.